Below are 30 T cell receptor beta chains sequenced from a single sample in a study of T cell changes during pregnancy in multiple sclerosis. Using immunoSEQ multiplex PCR, the repertoire was profiled, and TCRdb retains in-frame clones only, with some absent. The table has approximately 53,000 clones, around 90% seen once. The input for sequencing was peripheral blood, taken after pregnancy. These receptors all stem from a female donor in good health, enrolled as a control in a pregnancy study.

V is TRBV6-1 and J is TRBJ2-7; 11 nucleotides match TRBD2. J was trimmed by 0 bases and V by 3 bases; bases with no gene match: 16. CDR3 length: 20 amino acids. Germline V CDR1 and CDR2: MNHNS, SASEGT. This CDR3 reads CASSDVEGGSGRVGSYEQYF. The CDR3 coding sequence is TGTGCCAGCAGTGACGTAGAGGGAGGTAGCGGGAGGGTTGGCTCCTACGAGCAGTACTTC.

The V call is TRBV5-1, the J call TRBJ2-1, with a tentative D call TRBD2 (6 bases). Germline V lookup: CDR1 SGHRS, CDR2 YFSETQ. The CDR3 has 12 residues. V was trimmed by 3 bases and J by 5 bases, leaving 6 bases between them. This CDR3 reads CASSSGDNEQFF. The CDR3 DNA reads TGCGCCAGCAGCTCGGGAGACAATGAGCAGTTCTTC.

This sequence joins TRBV9 and TRBJ2-3; D is perhaps TRBD1 (5 bases). Looked up from germline, CDR1 is SGDLS and CDR2 is YYNGEE. CDR3 size: 15 residues. V was trimmed by 0 bases and J by 1 base, leaving 9 bases between them. The CDR3 nucleotides read TGTGCCAGCAGCGTAGAGATGGGGCGCACAGATACGCAGTATTTT. This gives the protein CASSVEMGRTDTQYF.

This clone was seen only a few times. V is TRBV5-4 and J is TRBJ1-6; 7 bases align to TRBD1. Per the germline V gene, CDR1 is SGHNT and CDR2 is YYREEE (reference sequence). The CDR3 has 13 amino acids. The V segment lost 8 bases and the J segment 8 bases; nucleotides outside the gene matches: 7. In DNA form, the CDR3 reads TGTGCCAGGAGAGGGCAGGGGGATTCACCCCTCCACTTT. Encoded protein: CARRGQGDSPLHF.

This rearrangement joins TRBV7-8 to TRBJ1-1, with TRBD1 identical over 7 bases. The CDR3 spans 16 residues. The V and J ends lost 3 bases and 6 bases, in that order; junction bases with no gene match: 13. Germline V lookup: CDR1 SGHVS, CDR2 FQNEAQ. The CDR3 loop reads CASSLRTLDREPEAFF. Here the CDR3 DNA reads TGTGCCAGCAGCTTGAGAACACTTGACAGGGAGCCTGAAGCTTTCTTT.

For the CDR3, the DNA is TGCGCCAGCAGCTGGGGTGGACAGGGCAAAACTGAAGCTTTCTTT. It is translated as CASSWGGQGKTEAFF. The V call is TRBV5-1, the J call TRBJ1-1; the match to TRBD1 covers 8 bases. The J segment lost 5 bases and the V segment lost 3 bases, leaving 9 bases of the junction unmatched. In germline, CDR1 is SGHRS, CDR2 YFSETQ. The CDR3 spans 15 residues.

This clone was seen a handful of times. This chain joins TRBV7-2 and TRBJ1-5, with 10 bases lining up with TRBD1. CDR3 length equals 16 residues. The V gene's germline CDR1 is SGHTA and CDR2 FQGNSA. V lost 3 bases and J lost 4; bases outside the gene matches: 6. The CDR3 coding sequence is TGTGCCAGCAGCTTCGGGACAGGGGCAGGAAATCAGCCCCAGCATTTT. This translates into CASSFGTGAGNQPQHF.

The table lists this clone with a few counts. The gene calls are TRBV28 and TRBJ1-1, with D maybe TRBD1 (5 bases). The CDR3 covers 15 residues. Germline-derived CDR1 and CDR2 are MDHEN and SYDVKM. The V and J ends lost 5 bases and 7 bases respectively, with 20 bases between them. The CDR3 DNA sequence: TGTGCCAGCAGTCCCGGGACTCAAGGGAAGGGTGAAGCTTTCTTT. This gives the protein CASSPGTQGKGEAFF.

This rearrangement joins TRBV6-5 to TRBJ2-3; D gene unclear. The CDR3 covers 12 residues. Germline V gene lookup returns CDR1 MNHEY and CDR2 SVGAGI. The V gene lost 4 bases and the J gene lost 5 bases, with 7 bases spanning the gap. The CDR3 sequence: CASSSYRDTQYF. CDR3 bases: TGTGCCAGCAGTTCGTACAGAGATACGCAGTATTTT.

The chain couples TRBV9 to TRBJ2-1; TRBD2 is a possible D gene (6 bases). The CDR3 consists of 12 residues. V was trimmed by 0 bases and J by 10 bases, leaving 8 bases between them. Germline V gene data show CDR1 as SGDLS and CDR2 as YYNGEE. CDR3 DNA sequence: TGTGCCAGCAGCGTAGTTAGCGGAGAGCAGTTCTTC. It yields the protein CASSVVSGEQFF. The full variable domain, with the rest looked up from reference TRBV9 and TRBJ2-1, is DSGVTQTPKHLITATGQRVTLRCSPRSGDLSVYWYQQSLDQGLQFLIQYYNGEERAKGNILERFSAQQFPDLHSELNLSSLELGDSALYFCASSVVSGEQFFGPGTRLTVL.

The chain couples TRBV19 to TRBJ1-1; D is perhaps TRBD1 (5 bases). With 7 bases removed from V and 1 base from J, the gap between germline ends came to 10 bases. CDR1 is LNHDA and CDR2 is SQIVND in the germline V gene (reference sequence). The CDR3 totals 13 residues. As DNA, the CDR3 is TGTGCCAGTAACCCCACAGGGAACACTGAAGCTTTCTTT. It is translated as CASNPTGNTEAFF.

The gene calls are TRBV6-1 and TRBJ2-1, with 7 bases fitting TRBD2. The CDR3 extends over 16 amino acids. The V segment lost 4 bases and the J segment 0 bases; nucleotides outside the gene matches: 6. Germline V gene data show CDR1 as MNHNS and CDR2 as SASEGT. This chain's CDR3 is CASSALADASYNEQFF. The CDR3 DNA is TGTGCCAGCAGTGCCCTAGCGGACGCCTCCTACAATGAGCAGTTCTTC.

The CDR3 here is CASRRGPNEKLFF. As DNA, the CDR3 is TGTGCCAGCCGTAGGGGGCCTAATGAAAAACTGTTTTTT. V is TRBV27 and J is TRBJ1-4; 7 bases line up with TRBD1. The CDR3 is made up of 13 amino acids. Germline V gene data show CDR1 as MNHEY and CDR2 as SMNVEV (reference sequence). Losses at the gene ends were 8 bases for V and 3 bases for J; bases not matched to a gene: 3.

This chain connects TRBV6-5 to TRBJ1-4; 9 bases agree with TRBD1. Germline V lookup: CDR1 MNHEY, CDR2 SVGAGI. CDR3 length: 14 amino acids. Trimming took 6 bases from V and 7 from J; bases not matched to a gene: 6. The CDR3 loop reads CASSLTGGGEKLFF. The CDR3 bases are TGTGCCAGCAGCTTGACAGGGGGAGGTGAAAAACTGTTTTTT.

This clone was seen just once. The chain employs TRBV4-1 and TRBJ2-3; 11 bases match TRBD2. Trimming removed 0 bases from V and 6 bases from J; junction bases left unmatched: 8. Germline V gene data show CDR1 as MGHRA and CDR2 as YSYEKL. CDR3 length: 17 residues. The CDR3 DNA reads as TGCGCCAGCAGCCAAGATTGGCTAGCGGGGGGCTGGGATACGCAGTATTTT. Its translation: CASSQDWLAGGWDTQYF.

The V call is TRBV5-1, the J call TRBJ2-1; 12 positions match TRBD2. Looked up from germline, CDR1 is SGHRS and CDR2 is YFSETQ. CDR3 length: 14 residues. Trimming at V came to 4 bases and at J to 12 bases, leaving 8 bases not matched to a gene. The CDR3 protein is CASSPPTSGRVQFF. The CDR3 DNA follows: TGCGCCAGCAGCCCCCCGACTAGCGGGAGAGTGCAGTTCTTC.

The chain recombines TRBV5-1 with TRBJ2-1, with D perhaps matching TRBD1 (5 bases). Deletions cut 0 bases from V and 3 bases from J, with 10 bases between. The CDR3 is 15 amino acids. Germline CDR1 and CDR2: SGHRS and YFSETQ. This CDR3 is CASSLVADSYNEQFF. CDR3 coding DNA: TGCGCCAGCAGCTTGGTGGCTGACAGCTACAATGAGCAGTTCTTC.

This clone was detected once. The chain carries TRBV29-1 and TRBJ1-3; TRBD1 matches 12 bases. CDR1 and CDR2 from the germline V gene are SQVTM and ANQGSEA. The CDR3 is 15 amino acids. Germline trimming cut 7 bases from V and 0 bases from J; bases unmatched to any gene: 4. Here the CDR3 reads CSAGGQGASGNTIYF. The CDR3 DNA sequence: TGCAGCGCTGGGGGACAGGGGGCCTCTGGAAACACCATATATTTT.

The chain recombines TRBV6-5 with TRBJ1-2, with D possibly TRBD1 on 6 matching bases. Trimming cost V 8 bases and J 8 bases, with 21 bases left between them. From germline, CDR1 is MNHEY and CDR2 SVGAGI. The CDR3 is made up of 14 amino acids. This CDR3 is CASCKDQGRGGYTF. In nucleotides, the CDR3 is TGTGCCAGCTGTAAGGACCAGGGGAGGGGGGGCTACACCTTC.

This chain joins TRBV6-4 and TRBJ1-6, with D perhaps TRBD1 (5 bases). The CDR3 totals 15 residues. Germline CDR1 is MRHNA and CDR2 is SNTAGT. V was clipped by 0 bases and J by 7 bases, with 10 bases between them. CDR3 protein: CASSDSQGGNSPLHF. DNA for the CDR3: TGTGCCAGCAGTGACTCCCAGGGAGGGAATTCACCCCTCCACTTT.

The V call is TRBV28, the J call TRBJ1-4; TRBD1 aligns across 7 bases. Germline CDR1 MDHEN, CDR2 SYDVKM. Trimming cost V 2 bases and J 8 bases; bases outside gene matches: 2. The CDR3 extends over 13 amino acids. The CDR3 DNA is TGTGCCAGCAGTTTAACAGGGGTGGAAAAACTGTTTTTT. Translated: CASSLTGVEKLFF.

This chain uses TRBV7-2 with TRBJ1-2; D is uncertain. The CDR3 runs 11 residues. V was shortened by 5 bases and J by 3 bases, with 4 bases between the two germline ends. Germline V gene data show CDR1 as SGHTA and CDR2 as FQGNSA. For the CDR3, the DNA is TGTGCCAGCAGCCCAGACTATGGCTACACCTTC. It is translated as CASSPDYGYTF.

This CDR3 is CASSEGRQPQHF. The CDR3 DNA sequence: TGTGCCAGCAGTGAGGGGCGTCAGCCCCAGCATTTT. V is TRBV2 and J is TRBJ1-5, with TRBD1 as a possible D gene (5 bases). CDR3 length equals 12 residues. Per the germline V gene, CDR1 is SNHLY and CDR2 is FYNNEI. The V end was cut by 3 bases, the J end by 6 bases, with 6 bases between.

The gene calls are TRBV18 and TRBJ2-3, with 11 bases that match TRBD2. V shed 3 bases and J 0 bases; nucleotides not matched to a gene: 5. The CDR3 has 17 amino acids. Germline V lookup: CDR1 KGHSH, CDR2 LQKENI. This chain's CDR3 is CASSPQRTSGSTDTQYF. CDR3 bases: TGTGCCAGCTCACCCCAACGGACTAGCGGGAGCACAGATACGCAGTATTTT.

V and J are TRBV5-6 and TRBJ1-2, with TRBD1 matching 7 bases. The CDR3 is 13 amino acids. V trimming: 4 bases; J trimming: 8 bases; junction bases outside the gene matches: 8. The V gene's germline CDR1 is SGHDT and CDR2 YYEEEE. DNA for the CDR3: TGTGCCAGCAGCCCCCACAGGGGTGGCGGCTACACCTTC. This encodes CASSPHRGGGYTF.

The chain is built from TRBV5-6 and TRBJ2-3; maybe TRBD2 (7 bases). The CDR3 loop spans 16 amino acids. V was cut by 0 bases and J by 1 base, with 12 bases left in between. Germline V CDR1 and CDR2: SGHDT, YYEEEE. Here the CDR3 reads CASSLGAGAGTDTQYF. Here the CDR3 DNA reads TGTGCCAGCAGCTTGGGGGCGGGGGCCGGCACAGATACGCAGTATTTT.

The V and J genes are TRBV7-7 and TRBJ1-3; 8 bases line up with TRBD1. The germline CDR1 and CDR2 sequences are SSHAT and FNYEAQ (reference sequence). V trimming: 4 bases; J trimming: 4 bases; junction bases outside the gene matches: 6. The CDR3 has 15 amino acids. The CDR3 DNA follows: TGTGCCAGCAGCTCAGGCCAGGGGGCAGGAAACACCATATATTTT. It is translated as CASSSGQGAGNTIYF.

The chain has TRBV7-8 and TRBJ1-5; the D is unclear. The CDR3 runs 14 residues. Germline V lookup: CDR1 SGHVS, CDR2 FQNEAQ. V was clipped by 0 bases and J by 6 bases, with 9 bases between them. The CDR3 loop reads CASSLARIVQPQHF. The CDR3 DNA reads as TGTGCCAGCAGCTTAGCGAGGATCGTTCAGCCCCAGCATTTT.

This rearrangement joins TRBV12-5 to TRBJ2-7; D gene unclear. Germline values: CDR1 LGHNT, CDR2 FRNRAP. Trimming took 2 bases from V and 6 from J, leaving 8 bases between them. The CDR3 loop spans 12 amino acids. The DNA for the CDR3 is TGTGCTAGTGGTTTGCCCCCCAGCGAGCAGTACTTC. Translating gives CASGLPPSEQYF. Using reference TRBV12-5 and TRBJ2-7 for the parts outside the CDR3, the full variable domain is DARVTQTPRHKVTEMGQEVTMRCQPILGHNTVFWYRQTMMQGLELLAYFRNRAPLDDSGMPKDRFSAEMPDATLATLKIQPSEPRDSAVYFCASGLPPSEQYFGPGTRLTVT.

The chain carries TRBV27 and TRBJ2-4, with TRBD2 identical over 14 bases. There are 15 residues in the CDR3. CDR1 is MNHEY and CDR2 is SMNVEV in the germline V gene (reference sequence). V trimming: 5 bases; J trimming: 11 bases; junction bases outside the gene matches: 8. Here the CDR3 reads CASSPGTSGSSVQYF. CDR3 in DNA: TGTGCCAGCAGTCCCGGGACTAGCGGGAGCTCGGTTCAGTACTTC.